This T cell receptor beta chain comes out of a study of T-cell reconstitution after alpha-beta-depleted transplantation in children. General observations from the study: A year had passed since transplant, and T-cell counts and diversity by then came mostly from newly produced T cells.

The germline CDR1 and CDR2 sequences are SGHDT and YYEEEE. V lost 8 bases and J 8 bases, leaving 16 bases between the germline ends. This CDR3 region has 13 residues. There are many counts of this clonotype. Its target is not known. Unique molecular identifiers featured in how the TCRbeta library was prepared. One entry per CDR3 protein results from TCRdb running MiXCR on the PCR reads. The table shows some 300,000 distinct CDR3 sequences, with roughly a tenth occurring only once. This rearrangement joins TRBV5-6 to TRBJ1-4; no definite D call. This sequence was found in a boy under three years old with acute myeloid leukemia, due to receive a stem cell transplant. Material: PBMCs, obtained before TCRalphabeta/CD19-depleted stem cell transplant. The CDR3 is CASSDVWEEKLFF. For the CDR3, the DNA is TGTGCCAGTTCGGACGTGTGGGAGGAAAAACTGTTTTTT.